One sample yielded the 9 T cell receptor beta chains listed below, sequenced in a study of blood T cell repertoires in COVID-19. Sequencing was performed with immunoSEQ multiplex PCR; in TCRdb, only in-frame clones are kept and a portion is missing. Of nearly 350,000 clones detected, about 87% appear once; the ten largest clones hold nearly 6.5%. Sequenced: peripheral blood. The receptor set was obtained from a woman aged 45-65 years with COVID-19, enrolled during active disease.

The rearrangement uses TRBV5-1 and TRBJ2-1; a weak D match, TRBD1 (6 bases). The CDR3 covers 14 residues. V dropped 4 bases and J dropped 4 bases, with 12 bases sitting between them. Germline V gene data show CDR1 as SGHRS and CDR2 as YFSETQ. The CDR3 reads CASSQGQGYNEQFF. In nucleotides, the CDR3 is TGCGCCAGCAGCCAGGGGCAGGGGTACAATGAGCAGTTCTTC.

The chain links TRBV18 to TRBJ2-1; 9 bases fit TRBD1. Trimming removed 4 bases from V and 8 bases from J; junction bases left unmatched: 3. CDR3 length: 13 amino acids. Germline V gene data show CDR1 as KGHSH and CDR2 as LQKENI. CDR3 in amino acids: CASSRTGGYEQFF. In DNA form, the CDR3 reads TGTGCCAGCTCACGTACAGGGGGCTATGAGCAGTTCTTC.

This clone was counted a single time. The chain uses TRBV5-1 and TRBJ2-3, with 8 bases matching TRBD1. The V gene's germline CDR1 is SGHRS and CDR2 YFSETQ. The CDR3 consists of 16 residues. With V trimmed by 0 bases and J by 0 bases, 3 bases remained unmatched. CDR3 sequence: CASSLVGTGSTDTQYF. The CDR3 bases are TGCGCCAGCAGCTTGGTTGGGACAGGTAGCACAGATACGCAGTATTTT.

The V gene is TRBV5-6, the J gene TRBJ2-3, with 12 bases matching TRBD2. V lost 0 bases, J lost 3 bases, and 5 bases stayed unmatched. The CDR3 totals 17 residues. CDR1 and CDR2 (germline): SGHDT, YYEEEE. CDR3 nucleotides: TGTGCCAGCAGCTTGGGACTAGCGGGAGTAAGAACAGATACGCAGTATTTT. It yields the protein CASSLGLAGVRTDTQYF.

The chain joins TRBV19 to TRBJ1-1; tentatively, D is TRBD1 (5 bases). Germline CDR1 LNHDA, CDR2 SQIVND (reference sequence). CDR3 size: 14 residues. The V gene lost 5 bases and the J gene lost 1 base, with 11 bases spanning the gap. This CDR3 is CASSLTDTNTEAFF. The CDR3 region has the DNA TGTGCCAGTAGTCTAACGGACACGAACACTGAAGCTTTCTTT. The variable domain in full, with the rest retrieved from reference TRBV19 and TRBJ1-1, is DGGITQSPKYLFRKEGQNVTLSCEQNLNHDAMYWYRQDPGQGLRLIYYSQIVNDFQKGDIAEGYSVSREKKESFPLTVTSAQKNPTAFYLCASSLTDTNTEAFFGQGTRLTVV.

This rearrangement joins TRBV6-2 or TRBV6-3 to TRBJ1-3; 9 bases map to TRBD1. This CDR3 spans 15 amino acids. CDR1 and CDR2 from the germline V gene are MNHEY and SVGEGT. The V and J ends lost 5 bases and 4 bases, in that order; junction bases with no gene match: 6. The CDR3 reads CASSPDRGRGNTIYF. CDR3 in DNA: TGTGCCAGCAGTCCGGACAGGGGAAGAGGAAACACCATATATTTT.

This clone was seen a single time. The chain couples TRBV5-1 to TRBJ1-1; 7 bases fit TRBD1. Germline-derived CDR1 and CDR2 are SGHRS and YFSETQ. The CDR3 spans 12 residues. The trim removed 4 bases at V and 7 bases at J, leaving 4 bases unmatched. CDR3 sequence reads: CASSLRTGEAFF. CDR3 DNA sequence: TGCGCCAGCAGCCTTCGGACAGGTGAAGCTTTCTTT. The complete variable domain, with remaining parts taken from reference TRBV5-1 and TRBJ1-1, reads KAGVTQTPRYLIKTRGQQVTLSCSPISGHRSVSWYQQTPGQGLQFLFEYFSETQRNKGNFPGRFSGRQFSNSRSEMNVSTLELGDSALYLCASSLRTGEAFFGQGTRLTVV.

The chain combines TRBV7-9 with TRBJ2-1, with TRBD1 matching 7 bases. V gave up 5 bases and J gave up 9 bases; unmatched junction bases: 10. Germline loops: CDR1 SEHNR, CDR2 FQNEAQ (reference sequence). The CDR3 contains 14 residues. The CDR3 protein is CASSTPTGIGEQFF. DNA of the CDR3: TGTGCCAGCAGCACACCGACAGGGATAGGTGAGCAGTTCTTC.

CDR3 sequence (DNA): TGTGCCAGCAGTGGCGGACGGGGAAACTACAATGAGCAGTTCTTC. It codes for CASSGGRGNYNEQFF. The chain employs TRBV2 and TRBJ2-1; tentatively, D is TRBD2 (5 bases). Per germline, CDR1 SNHLY and CDR2 FYNNEI. The CDR3 covers 15 residues. The V gene lost 4 bases and the J gene lost 3 bases, with 13 bases spanning the gap.